Presented here are 30 T cell receptor beta chains from one specimen sequenced in a study of blood T cell repertoires in COVID-19. Produced via immunoSEQ multiplex PCR; TCRdb's table is partial and in-frame only. Found here are approximately 52,000 clones, 80% to 95% of them singletons; the top ten hold around 6.9%. The sequencing sample was made of peripheral blood. Receptor source: a man aged 50 or older with active COVID-19.

This sequence joins TRBV3-1 (or the pseudogene TRBV3-2) and TRBJ1-1, with D possibly TRBD1 on 5 matching bases. From germline, CDR1 is LGHDT and CDR2 YNNKEL (reference sequence). V lost 3 bases and J 1 base, leaving 15 bases between the germline ends. The CDR3 sequence is 16 residues long. CDR3 in amino acids: CASSQGFNRKNTEAFF. In DNA form, the CDR3 reads TGTGCCAGCAGCCAGGGTTTTAACAGGAAGAACACTGAAGCTTTCTTT.

The chain has TRBV19 and TRBJ2-2, with D unresolved. There are 15 residues in the CDR3. Germline CDR1 and CDR2: LNHDA and SQIVND (reference sequence). Trimming took off 3 bases at V and 2 bases at J, with 10 bases between the two ends. The CDR3 coding sequence is TGTGCCAGTAGTATCTCCAACTTTAACACCGGGGAGCTGTTTTTT. Its protein is CASSISNFNTGELFF.

The chain carries TRBV5-8 and TRBJ2-5; TRBD2 aligns across 15 bases. Germline V lookup: CDR1 SGHTS, CDR2 YDEGEE. V lost 4 bases and J lost 5; bases outside the gene matches: 9. The CDR3 consists of 17 residues. CDR3 region: CASSPGLAGGLGETQYF. In nucleotides, the CDR3 is TGTGCCAGCAGCCCAGGACTAGCGGGGGGGCTTGGGGAGACCCAGTACTTC.

This clone has only a few counts. The chain joins TRBV7-9 to TRBJ2-1; D unresolved. Trimming stripped 5 bases from V and 9 bases from J, with 14 bases between. Per the germline V gene, CDR1 is SEHNR and CDR2 is FQNEAQ (reference sequence). The CDR3 extends over 13 amino acids. This CDR3 is CASSAPAGTEQFF. The CDR3 region has the DNA TGTGCCAGCAGCGCCCCGGCAGGTACTGAGCAGTTCTTC.

This clone was seen once. The chain recombines TRBV18 with TRBJ2-7; D gene uncertain. Germline CDR1 KGHSH, CDR2 LQKENI. The CDR3 contains 13 residues. Trimming removed 0 bases at V and 4 bases at J, with 7 bases between. The CDR3, as DNA: TGTGCCAGCTCACCACCGGTGGCTTACGAGCAGTACTTC. Its translation: CASSPPVAYEQYF. The whole variable domain, filled in from reference TRBV18 and TRBJ2-7, reads NAGVMQNPRHLVRRRGQEARLRCSPMKGHSHVYWYRQLPEEGLKFMVYLQKENIIDESGMPKERFSAEFPKEGPSILRIQQVVRGDSAAYFCASSPPVAYEQYFGPGTRLTVT.

The chain recombines TRBV4-1 with TRBJ2-5; possibly TRBD2 for D (7 bases). Germline V CDR1 and CDR2: MGHRA, YSYEKL. The CDR3 is made up of 16 amino acids. The V end was cut by 2 bases, the J end by 2 bases, with 15 bases between. CDR3 loop: CASSQRGAALQETQYF. The CDR3 bases are TGCGCCAGCAGCCAACGGGGGGCGGCGCTACAAGAGACCCAGTACTTC.

This chain connects TRBV5-8 to TRBJ2-1, with TRBD1 matching 9 bases. CDR1 is SGHTS and CDR2 is YDEGEE in the germline V gene. V shed 4 bases and J 5 bases; nucleotides not matched to a gene: 10. The CDR3 has 16 residues. The CDR3 DNA is TGTGCCAGCAGCGAAGGCCTCGGGACAGGGCACAATGAGCAGTTCTTC. Its translation: CASSEGLGTGHNEQFF.

The chain couples TRBV6-2 or TRBV6-3 to TRBJ1-1; 9 bases agree with TRBD1. CDR3 length: 14 amino acids. Germline V lookup: CDR1 MNHEY, CDR2 SVGEGT. The junction had 6 bases not matched to a gene; V was cut back by 4 bases and J by 6 bases. The CDR3 sequence: CASSFLQGAAEAFF. Here the CDR3 DNA reads TGTGCCAGCAGTTTTCTACAGGGGGCGGCTGAAGCTTTCTTT.

The V and J genes are TRBV10-2 and TRBJ2-5; 14 bases line up with TRBD2. Trimming took 2 bases from V and 4 from J; bases not matched to a gene: 6. The CDR3 extends over 17 amino acids. The V gene's germline CDR1 is WSHSY and CDR2 SAAADI. CDR3 in amino acids: CASSEGGLAGGTETQYF. In nucleotides, the CDR3 is TGCGCCAGCAGTGAGGGTGGACTAGCGGGGGGAACAGAGACCCAGTACTTC.

This sequence joins TRBV19 and TRBJ2-6; no firm D call. The V end lost 5 bases, the J end lost 0 bases, and 11 bases lay between the germline ends. The CDR3 loop spans 16 amino acids. CDR1 is LNHDA, CDR2 SQIVND, per germline (reference sequence). The CDR3 DNA sequence: TGTGCCAGTAGTCTTGGGCAGCCCTCTGGGGCCAACGTCCTGACTTTC. Protein product: CASSLGQPSGANVLTF.

The rearrangement joins TRBV30 to TRBJ1-1; 7 nucleotides agree with TRBD1. The V gene's germline CDR1 is GTSNPN and CDR2 SVGIG (reference sequence). The J segment lost 5 bases and the V segment lost 0 bases, leaving 6 bases of the junction unmatched. CDR3 size: 14 residues. The CDR3: CAWSVSRGRTEAFF. In nucleotides, the CDR3 is TGTGCCTGGAGTGTCTCCAGGGGGAGGACTGAAGCTTTCTTT.

The sample holds one count of this clone. The CDR3 loop reads CATSRGPSGRALLSGEQFF. The CDR3 DNA follows: TGTGCCACCAGCAGAGGACCTAGCGGGAGGGCCCTGCTGTCCGGTGAGCAGTTCTTC. V and J are TRBV15 and TRBJ2-1; 12 bases fit TRBD2. CDR1 is LNHNV and CDR2 is YYDKDF in the germline V gene (reference sequence). V dropped 1 base and J dropped 9; count of bases not matched to a gene: 16. There are 19 residues in the CDR3.

The V and J genes are TRBV29-1 and TRBJ1-3, with a tentative D call TRBD1 (6 bases). The CDR3 covers 11 residues. The germline CDR1 and CDR2 sequences are SQVTM and ANQGSEA. With 7 bases removed from V and 8 bases from J, the gap between germline ends came to 12 bases. The CDR3 protein is CSGSRGDTIYF. CDR3 in DNA: TGCAGCGGGAGCAGGGGAGACACCATATATTTT.

The gene calls are TRBV6-2 or TRBV6-3 and TRBJ1-5, with D possibly TRBD1 on 6 matching bases. The CDR3 sequence is 16 residues long. Germline values: CDR1 MNHEY, CDR2 SVGEGT. Trimming removed 2 bases from V and 0 bases from J, with 11 bases in between. The CDR3 region is CASSYETGYSNQPQHF. DNA of the CDR3: TGTGCCAGCAGTTACGAGACAGGCTATAGCAATCAGCCCCAGCATTTT.

The rearrangement uses TRBV18 and TRBJ2-1; tentative D call: TRBD2 (5 bases). There are 13 residues in the CDR3. The V end was cut by 6 bases, the J end by 11 bases, with 17 bases between. From germline, CDR1 is KGHSH and CDR2 LQKENI. As DNA, the CDR3 is TGTGCCAGCTCTCCCAGGACTCCTCGGAAGCAGTTCTTC. Amino acid sequence: CASSPRTPRKQFF.

The V and J genes are TRBV4-2 and TRBJ2-1; TRBD2 aligns across 7 bases. The CDR3 is 15 amino acids. From germline, CDR1 is LGHNA and CDR2 YNFKEQ. The V and J ends lost 2 bases and 3 bases, in that order; junction bases with no gene match: 4. CDR3 sequence (DNA): TGTGCCAGCAGCCAAACTCGGGACTACTACAATGAGCAGTTCTTC. This codes for CASSQTRDYYNEQFF.

This chain links TRBV14 with TRBJ2-3; the D gene is possibly TRBD1 (7 bases). This CDR3 contains 15 residues. Germline V gives CDR1 SGHDN, CDR2 FVKESK. Trimming took 4 bases from V and 5 from J, leaving 16 bases between them. CDR3 residues: CASSLPPGGRDTQYF. As DNA, the CDR3 is TGTGCCAGCAGCCTCCCCCCAGGGGGGAGAGATACGCAGTATTTT.

The rearrangement links TRBV6-5 to TRBJ1-5, with D uncertain. This CDR3 contains 13 residues. CDR1 and CDR2 (germline): MNHEY, SVGAGI. Trimming shortened V by 11 bases and J by 0 bases, and 11 bases separated the two germline ends. CDR3 in DNA: TGTGCCTCGGTGAGAGATAGCAATCAGCCCCAGCATTTT. This sequence encodes CASVRDSNQPQHF.

This chain connects TRBV5-4 to TRBJ2-7; D gene ambiguous. Germline CDR1 and CDR2: SGHNT and YYREEE (reference sequence). This CDR3 region has 13 residues. Trimming took 5 bases from V and 1 from J, leaving 10 bases between them. The CDR3 DNA reads TGTGCCAGCAGTCAAGTGGCTTCCTACGAGCAGTACTTC. Translated, it gives CASSQVASYEQYF.

The genes are TRBV7-9 and TRBJ2-1; D uncertain. V lost 6 bases and J lost 1, with 16 bases in between. Germline CDR1 SEHNR, CDR2 FQNEAQ (reference sequence). This CDR3 region has 16 residues. The chain's CDR3 is CASSKTFPSSYNEQFF. CDR3 sequence (DNA): TGTGCCAGCAGTAAAACCTTTCCGAGTTCCTACAATGAGCAGTTCTTC.

This chain joins TRBV11-2 and TRBJ1-1, with D uncertain. Between the trimmed V and J ends, which lost 2 bases and 4 bases, there was a span of 8 bases. Per germline, CDR1 SGHAT and CDR2 FQNNGV. This CDR3 is 13 amino acids long. In nucleotides, the CDR3 is TGTGCCAGCAGCTTAACCCCCAGCACTGAAGCTTTCTTT. Amino acids: CASSLTPSTEAFF.

The chain recombines TRBV6-6 with TRBJ2-3; D unclear. The CDR3 loop spans 14 amino acids. Looked up from germline, CDR1 is MNHNY and CDR2 is SVGAGI (reference sequence). V was trimmed by 2 bases and J by 2 bases, leaving 8 bases between them. The CDR3 region is CASSYESTTDTQYF. CDR3 DNA sequence: TGTGCCAGCAGTTACGAAAGCACCACAGATACGCAGTATTTT.

This clone turned up a few times. This rearrangement joins TRBV2 to TRBJ2-7; no reliable D call. The CDR3 is 12 residues long. Germline V gives CDR1 SNHLY, CDR2 FYNNEI. The ends were cut back, 2 bases at V and 7 bases at J, with 9 bases in the middle. CDR3 bases: TGTGCCAGCAGTGAAAGTCTCGGGGAGCAGTACTTC. Translating it yields CASSESLGEQYF.

The V gene is TRBV2, the J gene TRBJ2-5, with D possibly matching TRBD2 (6 bases). Germline V lookup: CDR1 SNHLY, CDR2 FYNNEI. The CDR3 loop spans 15 amino acids. With 6 bases removed from V and 4 bases from J, the gap between germline ends came to 18 bases. The CDR3 DNA follows: TGTGCCAGCAGGGCAACCCAGACTAGTACAGAGACCCAGTACTTC. This gives the protein CASRATQTSTETQYF.

Only one count was recorded for this clone. The chain joins TRBV9 to TRBJ2-4; TRBD2 matches 7 bases. With 2 bases clipped from V and 3 bases from J, the junction kept 5 bases outside the gene matches. The CDR3 is 15 amino acids. CDR1 is SGDLS and CDR2 is YYNGEE in the germline V gene. In DNA form, the CDR3 reads TGTGCCAGCAGCGTGTCTAGCGGCTTCAAAAACATTCAGTACTTC. Translating gives CASSVSSGFKNIQYF.

This clone was seen only a few times. The chain employs TRBV3-1 (or the pseudogene TRBV3-2) and TRBJ1-2, with 9 bases fitting TRBD1. J was trimmed by 5 bases and V by 4 bases; bases with no gene match: 5. The CDR3 loop spans 14 amino acids. Germline CDR1 is LGHDT and CDR2 is YNNKEL (reference sequence). CDR3 sequence reads: CASSRRDRDYGYTF. DNA for the CDR3: TGTGCCAGCAGCCGCCGGGACAGGGATTATGGCTACACCTTC.

J is TRBJ2-7 and V is TRBV14; TRBD1 agrees at 9 bases. The CDR3 runs 15 residues. The germline gives CDR1 SGHDN, CDR2 FVKESK. Germline trimming cut 1 base from V and 4 bases from J; bases unmatched to any gene: 5. Written as DNA, the CDR3 is TGTGCCAGCAGCCAAGGGACAGGGGACTTTTACGAGCAGTACTTC. Translating it yields CASSQGTGDFYEQYF.

The chain recombines TRBV28 with TRBJ1-2; D uncertain. The CDR3 has 15 amino acids. Trimming left V 8 bases short and J 4 bases short, with 20 bases between. Looked up from germline, CDR1 is MDHEN and CDR2 is SYDVKM. The CDR3 coding sequence is TGTGCCAGCTCGGCCCCCGGGAGCCGACCCTATGGCTACACCTTC. Its protein product is CASSAPGSRPYGYTF.

The V and J genes are TRBV6-6 and TRBJ2-7; D remains ambiguous. V shed 4 bases and J shed 0 bases, with 16 bases lying between them. Germline CDR1 is MNHNY and CDR2 is SVGAGI (reference sequence). The CDR3 runs 16 residues. The CDR3 DNA is TGTGCCAGCAGTTCCCGACTTATACCAAGCTCCTACGAGCAGTACTTC. Amino acids: CASSSRLIPSSYEQYF.

The chain uses TRBV5-1 and TRBJ2-5, with TRBD1 identical over 9 bases. Germline CDR1 is SGHRS and CDR2 is YFSETQ. The V and J ends lost 3 bases and 3 bases, in that order; junction bases with no gene match: 6. This CDR3 has 15 residues. The CDR3 region is CASSWGDREKETQYF. The CDR3 coding sequence is TGCGCCAGCAGCTGGGGGGACAGGGAAAAAGAGACCCAGTACTTC.